The entry that follows covers one TCR beta chain sequence. These data originate in a study of cytomegalovirus exposure and HLA in healthy donors. On the study more broadly: Later, an analysis reported that the roughly 120 validation repertoires had used the same platform as the roughly 700 first-cohort repertoires.

J lost 0 bases, V lost 8 bases, and 3 bases had no gene match. The CDR3 length is 14 residues. Germline V gene sequence: CDR1 MGHDK, CDR2 SYGVNS. Measured with immunoSEQ multiplex PCR; TCRdb has only the in-frame clones, and not every one. The profile covers fewer than 300,000 clones, with 88% appearing a single time and 0.92% taken by the ten largest. Sequences were obtained from PBMCs. The TCR sequence derives from a woman younger than 30 in good health and CMV-seronegative. V is TRBV25-1 and J is TRBJ2-1; 8 bases align to TRBD2. For the CDR3, the DNA is TGTGCCAGCGATAGCGGGAACTCCTACAATGAGCAGTTCTTC. This sequence encodes CASDSGNSYNEQFF.